These T cell receptor beta chains were read from a single sample in a study of T cell repertoires in cytomegalovirus infection. TCRdb re-called the reads with MiXCR, one entry per CDR3 protein. The table lists a few hundred thousand distinct CDR3 sequences, 15% to 20% of them singletons, with approximately 51% in the top ten. The sequenced material came from CD8+ T cells from PBMCs. These receptors were collected from a human donor in good health (CMV status not recorded). Some clones in this sample may be carry-over from other donors' samples. The CDR3 runs from the conserved cysteine through the conserved F or W. D genes are given only for firm matches. Some rows mark clone size as missing; the rest say once, few, many or name a class of expanded clone.

>TRBD1|TRBJ1-6|TRBV14|NA|15
CASSPTGTGYSPLHF
TGTGCCAGCAGTCCAACCGGGACAGGGTATTCACCCCTCCACTTT
>NA|TRBJ1-2|TRBV11-2|few|13
CASSSGTAGGYTF
TGTGCCAGCAGTTCTGGTACCGCTGGAGGCTACACCTTC
>NA|TRBJ2-3|TRBV2|NA|15
CASSERDSFPDTQYF
TGTGCCAGCAGTGAACGGGACTCCTTCCCAGATACGCAGTATTTT
>NA|TRBJ1-1|TRBV2|NA|11
CALNVGTEAFF
TGTGCTCTTAATGTAGGCACTGAAGCTTTCTTT
>NA|TRBJ1-3|TRBV4-1|NA|15
CASSQDRGTGNTIYF
TGCGCCAGCAGCCAAGATAGGGGTACTGGAAACACCATATATTTT
>TRBD1|TRBJ1-4|TRBV28|NA|13
CASRPDREEKLFF
TGTGCCAGCAGGCCAGACAGGGAGGAAAAACTGTTTTTT
>TRBD2|TRBJ2-3|TRBV7-8|many|16
CASSLLAGVPTDTQYF
TGTGCCAGCAGCTTATTGGCGGGGGTCCCCACAGATACGCAGTATTTT
>TRBD1|TRBJ1-5|TRBV27|NA|14
CASRGTGANQPQHF
TGTGCCAGCAGGGGGACAGGGGCAAATCAGCCCCAGCATTTT
>TRBD2|TRBJ2-1|TRBV12-5|many|13
CASKGLGLGEQFF
TGTGCTAGTAAGGGACTAGGCCTCGGTGAGCAGTTCTTC
>NA|TRBJ1-2|TRBV19|many|14
CASRTPGASYGYTF
TGTGCCAGTAGGACTCCAGGGGCGAGCTATGGCTACACCTTC
>NA|TRBJ1-1|TRBV6-1|NA|14
CASSEAHGVSEAFF
TGTGCCAGCAGTGAAGCGCACGGAGTTAGTGAAGCTTTCTTT
>TRBD1|TRBJ1-1|TRBV9|NA|12
CAGSPGQTEAFF
TGTGCCGGCAGCCCGGGACAGACTGAAGCTTTCTTT
>NA|TRBJ1-1|TRBV5-1|NA|17
CASSLPSEGSVNTEAFF
TGCGCCAGCAGCTTACCCTCTGAGGGATCCGTGAACACTGAAGCTTTCTTT
>TRBD2|TRBJ2-2|TRBV14|few|16
CASSQRIAGNTGELFF
TGTGCCAGCAGCCAAAGGATAGCGGGGAACACCGGGGAGCTGTTTTTT
>TRBD1|TRBJ2-5|TRBV4-1|NA|16
CASRPSGSTGRETQYF
TGCGCCAGCAGGCCAAGTGGATCGACAGGGCGGGAGACCCAGTACTTC
>NA|TRBJ2-7|TRBV7-6|many|15
CASSSGAGQIYEQYF
TGTGCCAGCAGCTCGGGGGCCGGACAGATCTACGAGCAGTACTTC
>TRBD1|TRBJ2-1|TRBV20-1|few|15
CSARDGDRASDEQFF
TGCAGTGCTAGAGATGGGGACAGGGCTTCCGATGAGCAGTTCTTC
>NA|TRBJ2-3|TRBV29-1|NA|11
CSVAPTDTQYF
TGCAGCGTTGCCCCCACAGATACGCAGTATTTT
>TRBD1|TRBJ1-1|TRBV28|NA|17
CASSSNQGALSDTEAFF
TGTGCCAGCAGCTCCAACCAGGGGGCACTGAGTGACACTGAAGCTTTCTTT
>NA|TRBJ1-1|TRBV12-3/TRBV12-4|NA|14
CASSQARGVTEAFF
TGTGCCAGCAGCCAAGCACGAGGGGTCACTGAAGCTTTCTTT
>NA|TRBJ1-5|TRBV29-1|many|13
CSVEEGEGQPQHF
TGCAGCGTTGAAGAAGGGGAGGGACAGCCCCAGCATTTT
>NA|TRBJ2-7|TRBV28|many|19
CASSPLVREMERADYEQYF
TGTGCCAGCAGCCCCCTCGTGAGGGAGATGGAGCGGGCCGACTACGAGCAGTACTTC
>NA|TRBJ2-2|TRBV7-9|many|17
CASSSPGRRIDTGELFF
TGTGCCAGCAGCTCTCCGGGACGAAGGATTGACACCGGGGAGCTGTTTTTT
>NA|TRBJ2-2|TRBV6-2/TRBV6-3|NA|14
CASSYFSGTGELFF
TGTGCCAGCAGTTACTTTAGTGGCACCGGGGAGCTGTTTTTT
>TRBD1|TRBJ2-1|TRBV27|many|18
CASNTLGQGILPPDEQFF
TGTGCCAGCAACACCCTGGGACAGGGGATATTGCCCCCTGATGAGCAGTTCTTC
>NA|TRBJ2-4|TRBV4-1|few|16
CASSQTTELAKNIQYF
TGCGCCAGCAGCCAAACGACGGAACTAGCCAAAAACATTCAGTACTTC
>NA|TRBJ2-1|TRBV11-3|many|14
CASSLGGPINEQFF
TGTGCCAGCAGCCTGGGGGGTCCCATCAATGAGCAGTTCTTC
>TRBD2|TRBJ2-1|TRBV20-1|NA|16
CSARDGLGLLNNEQFF
TGCAGTGCTAGAGATGGGCTGGGACTACTAAACAATGAGCAGTTCTTC
>NA|TRBJ1-1|TRBV29-1|few|12
CSVVLGSGEAFF
TGCAGCGTTGTTTTAGGGTCGGGTGAAGCTTTCTTT
>NA|TRBJ2-7|TRBV29-1|few|13
CSVVGDGPYEQYF
TGCAGCGTTGTAGGGGACGGACCCTACGAGCAGTACTTC
>TRBD2|TRBJ2-7|TRBV3-1|NA|16
CASSQDQGLPFSEQYF
TGTGCCAGCAGCCAAGATCAGGGACTACCCTTTTCCGAGCAGTACTTC